These 3 T cell receptor beta chains came from one sample sequenced in a study of OX40 agonist ivuxolimab in advanced cancers. The library was made by the immunoSEQ multiplex PCR assay. TCRdb provides this immuneACCESS table in a form limited to in-frame rearrangements. Some clones are lacking; in checked studies, under half of them reflect an unresolved V gene, and why the rest are absent is not known. The sample table contains tens of thousands of clones; only one count was recorded for roughly 88% of them. The ten largest make up around a tenth of the sample. Material: CD4+ or CD8+ T cells sorted from blood, obtained in a trial of the OX40 agonist ivuxolimab. The receptors were gathered from an adult with an advanced solid tumor such as melanoma, head and neck, liver or kidney cancer.

The chain employs TRBV6-6 and TRBJ2-7; 8 positions agree with TRBD1. The junction had 5 bases not matched to a gene; V was cut back by 6 bases and J by 4 bases. The CDR3 is 13 amino acids. Germline V CDR1 and CDR2: MNHNY, SVGAGI (reference sequence). In nucleotides, the CDR3 is TGTGCCAGCAGCCGGGACAGGCAATACGAGCAGTACTTC. Translation: CASSRDRQYEQYF.

This chain links TRBV11-3 with TRBJ2-3; 12 nucleotides match TRBD2. Germline V CDR1 and CDR2: SGHNT, YENEEA. The CDR3 is 16 amino acids. V lost 4 bases and J lost 3; bases outside the gene matches: 5. The CDR3 nucleotides read TGTGCCAGCAGCTCGACTAGCGGGAGCGTTACAGATACGCAGTATTTT. Translating gives CASSSTSGSVTDTQYF.

The chain couples TRBV6-5 to TRBJ1-2; the D gene is possibly TRBD1 (5 bases). This CDR3 is 15 amino acids long. Trimming pared 5 bases from V and 0 bases from J, leaving 13 bases between. Germline V gene data show CDR1 as MNHEY and CDR2 as SVGAGI. For the CDR3, the DNA is TGTGCCAGCAGTCAAACAGGTTTTTCTAACTATGGCTACACCTTC. It codes for CASSQTGFSNYGYTF.